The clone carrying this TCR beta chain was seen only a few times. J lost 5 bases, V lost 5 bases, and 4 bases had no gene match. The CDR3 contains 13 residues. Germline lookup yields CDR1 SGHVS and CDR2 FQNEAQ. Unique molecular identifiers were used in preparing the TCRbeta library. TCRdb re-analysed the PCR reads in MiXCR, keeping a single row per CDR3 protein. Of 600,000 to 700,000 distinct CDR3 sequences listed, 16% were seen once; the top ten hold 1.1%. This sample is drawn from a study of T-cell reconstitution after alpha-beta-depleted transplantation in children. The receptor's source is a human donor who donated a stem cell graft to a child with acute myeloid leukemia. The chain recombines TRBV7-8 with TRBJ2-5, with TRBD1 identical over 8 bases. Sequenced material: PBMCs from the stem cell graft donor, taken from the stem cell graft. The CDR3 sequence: CASSRRQGETQYF. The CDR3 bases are TGTGCCAGCAGCCGTCGACAGGGGGAGACCCAGTACTTC.